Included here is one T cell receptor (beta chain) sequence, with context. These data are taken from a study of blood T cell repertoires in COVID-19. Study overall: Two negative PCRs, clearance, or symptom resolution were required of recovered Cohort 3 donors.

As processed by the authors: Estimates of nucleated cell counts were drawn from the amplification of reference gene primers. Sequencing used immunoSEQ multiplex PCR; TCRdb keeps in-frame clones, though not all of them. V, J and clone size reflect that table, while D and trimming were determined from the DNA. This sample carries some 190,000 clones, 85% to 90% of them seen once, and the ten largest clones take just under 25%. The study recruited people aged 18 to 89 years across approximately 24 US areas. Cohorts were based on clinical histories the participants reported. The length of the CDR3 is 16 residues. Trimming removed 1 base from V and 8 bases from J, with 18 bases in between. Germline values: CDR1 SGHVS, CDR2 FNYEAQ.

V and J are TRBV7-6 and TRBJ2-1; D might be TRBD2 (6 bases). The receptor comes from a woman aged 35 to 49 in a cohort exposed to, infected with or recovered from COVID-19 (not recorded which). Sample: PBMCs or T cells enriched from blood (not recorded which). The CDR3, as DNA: TGTGCCAGCAGCTTAGAAACCGGGACTCCAATCGATGAGCAGTTCTTC. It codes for CASSLETGTPIDEQFF.